This TCR beta chain was sequenced for a study of T cells in Graves' hyperthyroidism and ophthalmopathy. Individuals with ophthalmopathy presented a Clinical Activity Score of at least 3, a NOSPECS grade of at least 4 and a duration under 3 months. TCR beta CDR3 regions were amplified from RNA transcripts. With the HTBI primer set, the TCR CDR3 went through a first round of RT-PCR. One entry per CDR3 protein results from TCRdb running MiXCR on the multiplex PCR reads. This sample has around 390,000 distinct CDR3 sequences; around 15% occur once, and the top ten carry around 19%. The CDR3 extends over 15 amino acids. V was clipped by 6 bases and J by 7 bases; unmatched bases: 8. This clonotype turned up a few times.

This sequence was found in a woman aged 25 to 39 with Graves' ophthalmopathy. The sequenced material came from blood. V usage is TRBV12-3 or TRBV12-4 and J usage is TRBJ1-5, with 11 bases lining up with TRBD1. This chain's CDR3 is CASSRPGTGGQPQHF. The CDR3 coding sequence is TGTGCCAGCAGCCGCCCCGGGACAGGGGGGCAGCCCCAGCATTTT.